This TCR beta chain came from a study of OX40 agonist ivuxolimab in advanced cancers. Study as a whole: Age averaged approximately 60 years (range about 20 to 80), and around 87% were male.

This clone has only one observation. The target antigen is unknown. The protocol was immunoSEQ multiplex PCR, while the TCRdb copy is restricted to in-frame clones and leaves out a portion. The sample has some 95,000 clones; roughly nine tenths are singletons. The germline V gene has CDR1 SNHLY and CDR2 FYNNEI. The junction had 7 bases not matched to a gene; V was cut back by 8 bases and J by 9 bases. This CDR3 has 13 residues. Notes on the study in general: Those patients achieving a partial response at 0.1-3.0 mg/kg showed among the lowest clonal expansion. At doses 0.1 to 3.0 mg/kg, CD4+ and CD8+ clones expanded. Also showing low normalized T-cell clonal expansion were some of the nonresponders.

The sample here was CD4+ or CD8+ T cells sorted from blood, taken in a trial of the OX40 agonist ivuxolimab. This sequence originates from an adult with an advanced solid tumor such as melanoma, head and neck, liver or kidney cancer. V usage is TRBV2 and J usage is TRBJ2-1; 10 positions match TRBD2. The CDR3 region has the DNA TGTGCCAGCCGAAGCGGGAGGGGAGGTGAGCAGTTCTTC. This translates into CASRSGRGGEQFF.